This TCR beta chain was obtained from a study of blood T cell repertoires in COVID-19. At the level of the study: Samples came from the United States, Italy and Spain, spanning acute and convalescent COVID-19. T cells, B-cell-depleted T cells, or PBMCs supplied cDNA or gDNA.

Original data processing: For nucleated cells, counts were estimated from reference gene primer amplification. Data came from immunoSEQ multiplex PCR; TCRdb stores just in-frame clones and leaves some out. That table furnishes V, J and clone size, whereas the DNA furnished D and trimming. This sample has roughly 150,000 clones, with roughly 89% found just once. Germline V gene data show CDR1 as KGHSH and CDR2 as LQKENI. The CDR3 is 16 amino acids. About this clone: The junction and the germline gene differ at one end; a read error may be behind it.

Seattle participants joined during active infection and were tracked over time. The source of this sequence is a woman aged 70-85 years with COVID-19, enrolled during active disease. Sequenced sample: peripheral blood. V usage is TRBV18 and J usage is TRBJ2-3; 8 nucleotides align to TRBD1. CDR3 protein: CASSPQTGQATGTQYF. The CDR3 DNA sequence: TGTGCCAGCTCACCACAGACGGGACAGGCCACAGGTACGCAGTATTTT. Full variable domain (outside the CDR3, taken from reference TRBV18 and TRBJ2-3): NAGVMQNPRHLVRRRGQEARLRCSPMKGHSHVYWYRQLPEEGLKFMVYLQKENIIDESGMPKERFSAEFPKEGPSILRIQQVVRGDSAAYFCASSPQTGQATGTQYFGPGTRLTVL.